This T cell receptor beta chain was documented in a study of PD-L1 blockade in urothelial cancer. Study-level results: At the 3-week point, tumor-associated blood clones expanded more in durable-benefit patients.

Peripheral blood mononuclear cells were collected from every patient before and during treatment, yielding between 1 and 8 samples per patient. Using immunoSEQ multiplex PCR, the repertoire was profiled, and TCRdb retains in-frame clones only, with some absent. The repertoire has about 22,000 clones, 90% of them found once; the top ten carry about 16%. This clone was seen a handful of times. Its antigen is as yet unknown. The TCR comes from an older woman with urothelial cancer. This sample comprised PBMCs, obtained around atezolizumab (anti-PD-L1) treatment.

The CDR3 coding sequence is TGTGCCAGCCACGCGGGTAGAATCAATGAGCAGTTCTTC. Protein product: CASHAGRINEQFF. The gene calls are TRBV28 and TRBJ2-1, with D tentatively TRBD2 (5 bases). V lost 8 bases and J lost 6, with 14 bases in between. The CDR3 spans 13 residues. Germline-derived CDR1 and CDR2 are MDHEN and SYDVKM. Full variable domain (rest looked up from reference TRBV28 and TRBJ2-1): DVKVTQSSRYLVKRTGEKVFLECVQDMDHENMFWYRQDPGLGLRLIYFSYDVKMKEKGDIPEGYSVSREKKERFSLILESASTNQTSMYLCASHAGRINEQFFGPGTRLTVL.